This TCR beta chain was found in a study of regulatory T cells in long-lasting Graves disease. The table lists this clonotype with many counts. Time point meaning: persistent/refractory GD, antithyroid drugs over 5 years with positive TRAb. Extracted RNA from PBMCs served as the source of the TCR library. With iRepertoire HTBI primers and Arm-PCR of CDR3 regions, TCR beta libraries were built. TCRdb redid the calling of the multiplex PCR reads with MiXCR, one entry per CDR3 protein. The sample holds about 470,000 distinct CDR3 sequences, roughly 21% seen once. Trimming took off 11 bases at V and 3 bases at J, with 16 bases between the two ends. The CDR3 length is 13 residues. Germline assignment: CDR1 ENHRY and CDR2 SYGVKD.

This chain connects TRBV10-3 to TRBJ1-1, with D possibly TRBD1 on 6 matching bases. The material sequenced was peripheral blood mononuclear cells (PBMCs), taken when the disease was refractory, from a patient treated with antithyroid drugs. The sequence was obtained from a female donor with Graves disease. DNA for the CDR3: TGTGCCGTCACACAGGGAGGTGACACTGAAGCTTTCTTT. It yields the protein CAVTQGGDTEAFF.